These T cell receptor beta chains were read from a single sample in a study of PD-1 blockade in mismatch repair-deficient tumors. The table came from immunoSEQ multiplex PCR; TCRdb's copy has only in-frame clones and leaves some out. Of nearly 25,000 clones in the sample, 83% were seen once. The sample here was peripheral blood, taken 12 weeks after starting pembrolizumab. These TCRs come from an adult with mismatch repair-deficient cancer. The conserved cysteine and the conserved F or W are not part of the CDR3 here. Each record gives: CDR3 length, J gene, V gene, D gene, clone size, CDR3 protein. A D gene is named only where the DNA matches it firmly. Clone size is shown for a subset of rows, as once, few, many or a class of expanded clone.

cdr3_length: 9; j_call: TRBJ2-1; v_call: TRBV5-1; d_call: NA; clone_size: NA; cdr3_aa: ASSLEDEQF
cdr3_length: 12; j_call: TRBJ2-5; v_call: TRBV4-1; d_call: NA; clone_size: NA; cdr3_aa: ASSQGAQGWTQY
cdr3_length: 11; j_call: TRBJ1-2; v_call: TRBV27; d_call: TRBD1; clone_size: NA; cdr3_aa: ASSPQGIRGYT
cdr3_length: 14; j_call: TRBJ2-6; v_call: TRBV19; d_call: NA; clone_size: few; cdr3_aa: ASTPDEGSGANVLT
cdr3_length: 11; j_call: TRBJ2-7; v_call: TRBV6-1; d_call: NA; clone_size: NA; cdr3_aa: ASSEGGSYEQY
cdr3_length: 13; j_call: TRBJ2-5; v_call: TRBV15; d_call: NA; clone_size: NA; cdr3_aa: ATSRDQGGQETQY
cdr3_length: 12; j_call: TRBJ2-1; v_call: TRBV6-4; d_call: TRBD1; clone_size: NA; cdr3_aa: ASSEGTGGNEQF
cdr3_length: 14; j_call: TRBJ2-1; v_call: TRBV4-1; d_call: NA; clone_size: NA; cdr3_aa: ASSQVDLVTYNEQF
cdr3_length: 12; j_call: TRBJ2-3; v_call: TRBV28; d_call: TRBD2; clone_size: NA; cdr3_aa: ASSKTSGIITQY